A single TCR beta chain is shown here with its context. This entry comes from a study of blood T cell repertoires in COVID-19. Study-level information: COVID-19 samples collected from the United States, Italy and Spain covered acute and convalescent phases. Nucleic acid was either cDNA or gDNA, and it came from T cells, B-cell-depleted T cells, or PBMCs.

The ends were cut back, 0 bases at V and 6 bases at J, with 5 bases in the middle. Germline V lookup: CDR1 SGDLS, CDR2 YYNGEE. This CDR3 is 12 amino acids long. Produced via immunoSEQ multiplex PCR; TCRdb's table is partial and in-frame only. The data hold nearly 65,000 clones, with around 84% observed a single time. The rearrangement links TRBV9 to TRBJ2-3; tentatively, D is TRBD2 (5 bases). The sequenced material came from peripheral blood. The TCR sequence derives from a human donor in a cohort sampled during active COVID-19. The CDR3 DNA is TGTGCCAGCAGCGTAGTAGCGGATACGCAGTATTTT. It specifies CASSVVADTQYF.